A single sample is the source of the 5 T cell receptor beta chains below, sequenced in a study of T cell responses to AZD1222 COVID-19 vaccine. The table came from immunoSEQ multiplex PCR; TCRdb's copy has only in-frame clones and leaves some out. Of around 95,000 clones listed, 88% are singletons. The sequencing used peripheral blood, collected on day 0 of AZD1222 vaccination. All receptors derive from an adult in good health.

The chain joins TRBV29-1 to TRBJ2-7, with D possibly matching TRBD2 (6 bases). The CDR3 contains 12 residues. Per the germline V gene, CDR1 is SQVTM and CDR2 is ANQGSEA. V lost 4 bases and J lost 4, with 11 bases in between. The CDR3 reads CSVVVGGYEQYF. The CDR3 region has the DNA TGCAGCGTTGTGGTGGGGGGATACGAGCAGTACTTC.

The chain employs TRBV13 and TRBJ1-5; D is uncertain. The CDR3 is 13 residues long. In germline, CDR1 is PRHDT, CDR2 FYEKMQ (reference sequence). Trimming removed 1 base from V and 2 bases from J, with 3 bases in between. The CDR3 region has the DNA TGTGCCAGCAGCTTAGACGGCAATCAGCCCCAGCATTTT. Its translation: CASSLDGNQPQHF.

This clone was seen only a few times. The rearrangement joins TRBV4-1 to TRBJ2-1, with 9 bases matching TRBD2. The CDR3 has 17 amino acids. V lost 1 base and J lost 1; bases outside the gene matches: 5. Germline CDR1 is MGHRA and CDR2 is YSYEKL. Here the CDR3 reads CASSQGSSGVSYNEQFF. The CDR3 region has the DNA TGCGCCAGCAGCCAAGGGTCTAGCGGGGTTTCCTACAATGAGCAGTTCTTC.

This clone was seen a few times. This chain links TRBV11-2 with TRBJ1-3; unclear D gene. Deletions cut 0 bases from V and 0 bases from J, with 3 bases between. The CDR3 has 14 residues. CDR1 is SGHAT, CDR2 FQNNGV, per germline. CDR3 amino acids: CASSLEFSGNTIYF. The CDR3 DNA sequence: TGTGCCAGCAGCTTAGAATTCTCTGGAAACACCATATATTTT.

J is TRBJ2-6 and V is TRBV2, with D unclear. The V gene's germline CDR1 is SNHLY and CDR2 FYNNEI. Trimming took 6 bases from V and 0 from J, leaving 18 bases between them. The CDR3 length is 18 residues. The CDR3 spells CASSLSFTSSSGANVLTF. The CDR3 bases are TGTGCCAGCAGCCTAAGTTTCACTTCCAGCTCTGGGGCCAACGTCCTGACTTTC.